These 4 T cell receptor beta chains originate from one sample sequenced in a study of T-cell memory formation after mild COVID-19. TCRdb processed the 5' RACE reads anew with MiXCR; each CDR3 protein has one entry. This sample has some 330,000 distinct CDR3 sequences, with around a fifth found just once. Sample: PBMCs or a T cell subset sorted from them (not recorded which). These receptors all come from an adult woman who had mild COVID-19 (a few samples of this study predate the infection). Cell type and time point are not known.

Only a few counts were recorded for this clonotype. The chain joins TRBV29-1 to TRBJ2-1, with D possibly TRBD1 on 6 matching bases. V dropped 7 bases and J dropped 8 bases, with 21 bases sitting between them. The CDR3 is made up of 14 amino acids. In germline, CDR1 is SQVTM, CDR2 ANQGSEA. The CDR3 DNA reads TGCAGCGGCAACATAGGGGGTAGTTACGATGAGCAGTTCTTC. The encoded protein is CSGNIGGSYDEQFF.

At least ten counts were recorded for this clonotype. The rearrangement joins TRBV3-1 to TRBJ1-2, with D uncertain. This CDR3 region has 12 residues. The germline CDR1 and CDR2 sequences are LGHDT and YNNKEL (reference sequence). The V gene lost 5 bases and the J gene lost 1 base, with 5 bases spanning the gap. The CDR3 protein is CASSTDNYGYTF. CDR3 coding DNA: TGTGCCAGCAGCACAGATAACTATGGCTACACCTTC. The variable domain in full, completed from reference TRBV3-1 and TRBJ1-2, reads DTAVSQTPKYLVTQMGNDKSIKCEQNLGHDTMYWYKQDSKKFLKIMFSYNNKELIINETVPNRFSPKSPDKAHLNLHINSLELGDSAVYFCASSTDNYGYTFGSGTRLTVV.

This clonotype turned up a few times. The V gene is TRBV5-1, the J gene TRBJ2-2, with D unclear. The germline gives CDR1 SGHRS, CDR2 YFSETQ. Trimming took off 0 bases at V and 6 bases at J, with 6 bases between the two ends. This CDR3 comprises 13 residues. The CDR3 sequence is CASSLAVSGELFF. The CDR3 DNA is TGCGCCAGCAGCTTGGCCGTTTCCGGGGAGCTGTTTTTT.

This clonotype was counted between two and nine times. The rearrangement links TRBV4-1 to TRBJ2-7; unclear D gene. The CDR3 is 15 residues long. Deletions cut 1 base from V and 1 base from J, with 11 bases between. Germline V CDR1 and CDR2: MGHRA, YSYEKL. CDR3 residues: CASSQGLGWSYEQYF. CDR3 DNA sequence: TGCGCCAGCAGCCAAGGTCTCGGATGGTCCTACGAGCAGTACTTC.